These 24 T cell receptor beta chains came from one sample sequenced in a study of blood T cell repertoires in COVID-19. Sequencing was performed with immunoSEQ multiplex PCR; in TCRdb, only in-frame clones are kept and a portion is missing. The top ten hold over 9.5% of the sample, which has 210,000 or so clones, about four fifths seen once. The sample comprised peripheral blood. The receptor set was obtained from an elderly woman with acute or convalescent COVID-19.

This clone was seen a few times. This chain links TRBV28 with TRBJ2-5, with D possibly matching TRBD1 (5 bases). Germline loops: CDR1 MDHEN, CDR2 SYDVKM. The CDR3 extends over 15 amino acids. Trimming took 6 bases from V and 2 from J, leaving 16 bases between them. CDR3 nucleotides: TGTGCCAGCAGCCGGGTACAGGTACTTCAAGAGACCCAGTACTTC. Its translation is CASSRVQVLQETQYF.

As DNA, the CDR3 is TGTGCCAGCTCGTTGACTAGCGGGATCCAAGATACGCAGTATTTT. Its protein product is CASSLTSGIQDTQYF. V is TRBV18 and J is TRBJ2-3, with 11 bases lining up with TRBD2. The CDR3 spans 15 residues. The trim removed 6 bases at V and 5 bases at J, leaving 7 bases unmatched. From germline, CDR1 is KGHSH and CDR2 LQKENI.

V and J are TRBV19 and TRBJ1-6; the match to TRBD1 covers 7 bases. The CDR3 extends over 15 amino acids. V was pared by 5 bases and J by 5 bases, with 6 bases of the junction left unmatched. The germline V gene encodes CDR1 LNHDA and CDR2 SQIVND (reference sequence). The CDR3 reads CASSYRDSNNSPLHF. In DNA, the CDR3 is TGTGCCAGTAGTTACCGGGACAGCAATAATTCACCCCTCCACTTT.

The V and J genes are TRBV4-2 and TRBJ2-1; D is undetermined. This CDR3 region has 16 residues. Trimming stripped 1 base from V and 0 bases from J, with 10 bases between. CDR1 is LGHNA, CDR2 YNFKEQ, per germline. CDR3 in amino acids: CASSQVPSSSYNEQFF. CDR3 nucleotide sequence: TGTGCCAGCAGCCAAGTACCATCGAGCTCCTACAATGAGCAGTTCTTC.

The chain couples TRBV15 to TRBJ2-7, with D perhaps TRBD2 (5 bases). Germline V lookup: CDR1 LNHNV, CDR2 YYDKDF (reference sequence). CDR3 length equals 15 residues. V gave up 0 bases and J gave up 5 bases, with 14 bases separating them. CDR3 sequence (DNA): TGTGCCACCAGCAGAGATAGCGAAGTTATCCACGAGCAGTACTTC. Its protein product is CATSRDSEVIHEQYF. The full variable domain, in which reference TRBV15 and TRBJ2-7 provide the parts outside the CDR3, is DAMVIQNPRYQVTQFGKPVTLSCSQTLNHNVMYWYQQKSSQAPKLLFHYYDKDFNNEADTPDNFQSRRPNTSFCFLDIRSPGLGDTAMYLCATSRDSEVIHEQYFGPGTRLTVT.

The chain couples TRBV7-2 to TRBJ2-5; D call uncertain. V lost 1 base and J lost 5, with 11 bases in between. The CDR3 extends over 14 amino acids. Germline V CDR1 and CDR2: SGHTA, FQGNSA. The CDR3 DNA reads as TGTGCCAGCAGCTTAGTAGCTCGCAAGGAGACCCAGTACTTC. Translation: CASSLVARKETQYF.

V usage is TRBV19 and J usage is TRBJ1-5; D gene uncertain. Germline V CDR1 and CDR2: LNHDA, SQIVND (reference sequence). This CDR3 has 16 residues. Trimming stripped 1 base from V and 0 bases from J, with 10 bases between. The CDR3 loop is CASSIGAMSSNQPQHF. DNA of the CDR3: TGTGCCAGTAGTATAGGGGCCATGAGTAGCAATCAGCCCCAGCATTTT. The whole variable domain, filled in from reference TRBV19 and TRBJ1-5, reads DGGITQSPKYLFRKEGQNVTLSCEQNLNHDAMYWYRQDPGQGLRLIYYSQIVNDFQKGDIAEGYSVSREKKESFPLTVTSAQKNPTAFYLCASSIGAMSSNQPQHFGDGTRLSIL.

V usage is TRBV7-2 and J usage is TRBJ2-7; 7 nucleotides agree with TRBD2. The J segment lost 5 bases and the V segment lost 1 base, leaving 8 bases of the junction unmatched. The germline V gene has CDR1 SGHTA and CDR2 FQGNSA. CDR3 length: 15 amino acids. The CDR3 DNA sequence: TGTGCCAGCAGCTTAGACTCCAGCGGGATGGACGAGCAGTACTTC. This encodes CASSLDSSGMDEQYF.

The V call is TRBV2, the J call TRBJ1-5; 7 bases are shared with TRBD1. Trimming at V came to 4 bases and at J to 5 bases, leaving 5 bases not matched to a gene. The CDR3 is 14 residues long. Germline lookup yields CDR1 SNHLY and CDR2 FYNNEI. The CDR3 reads CASSGFTGDQPQHF. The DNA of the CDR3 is TGTGCCAGCAGTGGGTTTACAGGGGATCAGCCCCAGCATTTT.

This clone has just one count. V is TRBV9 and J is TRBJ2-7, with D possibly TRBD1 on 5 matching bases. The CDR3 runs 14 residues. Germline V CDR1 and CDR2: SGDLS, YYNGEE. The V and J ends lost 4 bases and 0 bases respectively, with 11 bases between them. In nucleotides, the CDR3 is TGTGCCAGCAGCCCCCAGGGTACCTCCTACGAGCAGTACTTC. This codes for CASSPQGTSYEQYF.

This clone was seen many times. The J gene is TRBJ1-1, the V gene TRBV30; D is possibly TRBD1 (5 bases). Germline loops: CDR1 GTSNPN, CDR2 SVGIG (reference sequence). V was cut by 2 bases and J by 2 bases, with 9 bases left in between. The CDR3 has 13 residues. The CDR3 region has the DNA TGTGCCTGGAGTCGGGACTATAACACTGAAGCTTTCTTT. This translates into CAWSRDYNTEAFF.

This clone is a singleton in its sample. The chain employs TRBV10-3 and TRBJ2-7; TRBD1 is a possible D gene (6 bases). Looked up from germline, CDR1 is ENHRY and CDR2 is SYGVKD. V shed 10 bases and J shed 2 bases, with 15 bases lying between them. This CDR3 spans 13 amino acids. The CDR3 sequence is CATWDNPTYEQYF. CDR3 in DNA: TGTGCCACCTGGGACAACCCGACCTACGAGCAGTACTTC.

The CDR3 sequence: CASSLGAGTGGYNEQFF. CDR3 in DNA: TGCGCCAGCAGCTTGGGGGCCGGGACAGGGGGCTACAATGAGCAGTTCTTC. V usage is TRBV5-1 and J usage is TRBJ2-1; 11 bases are shared with TRBD1. Germline CDR1 is SGHRS and CDR2 is YFSETQ. The CDR3 is 17 residues long. Germline trimming cut 0 bases from V and 3 bases from J; bases unmatched to any gene: 5.

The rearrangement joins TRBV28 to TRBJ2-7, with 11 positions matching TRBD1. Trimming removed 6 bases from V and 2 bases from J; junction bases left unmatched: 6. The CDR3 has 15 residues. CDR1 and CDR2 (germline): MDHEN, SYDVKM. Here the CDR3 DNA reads TGTGCCAGCAGGATCGGACAGGGGGCTCCCTACGAGCAGTACTTC. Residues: CASRIGQGAPYEQYF. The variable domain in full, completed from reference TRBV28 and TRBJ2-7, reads DVKVTQSSRYLVKRTGEKVFLECVQDMDHENMFWYRQDPGLGLRLIYFSYDVKMKEKGDIPEGYSVSREKKERFSLILESASTNQTSMYLCASRIGQGAPYEQYFGPGTRLTVT.

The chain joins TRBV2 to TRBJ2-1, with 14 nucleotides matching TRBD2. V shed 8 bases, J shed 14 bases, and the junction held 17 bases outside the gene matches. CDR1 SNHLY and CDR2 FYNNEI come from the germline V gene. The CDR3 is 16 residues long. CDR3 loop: CASRPGTSGRRGGKFF. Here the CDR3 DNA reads TGTGCCAGCCGGCCCGGGACTAGCGGGAGAAGGGGGGGAAAGTTCTTC.

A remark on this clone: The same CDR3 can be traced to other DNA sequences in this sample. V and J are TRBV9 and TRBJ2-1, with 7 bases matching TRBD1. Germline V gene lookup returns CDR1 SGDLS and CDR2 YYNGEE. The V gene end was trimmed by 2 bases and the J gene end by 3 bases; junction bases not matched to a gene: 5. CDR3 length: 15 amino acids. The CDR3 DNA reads TGTGCCAGCAGCGTTGAGGGGGCGAGCTACAATGAGCAGTTCTTC. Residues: CASSVEGASYNEQFF.

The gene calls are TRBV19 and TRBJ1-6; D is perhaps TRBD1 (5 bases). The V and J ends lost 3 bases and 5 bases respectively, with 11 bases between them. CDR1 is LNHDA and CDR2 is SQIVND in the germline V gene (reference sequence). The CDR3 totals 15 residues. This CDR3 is CASSIQGADNSPLHF. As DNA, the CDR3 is TGTGCCAGTAGTATCCAGGGTGCTGATAATTCACCCCTCCACTTT. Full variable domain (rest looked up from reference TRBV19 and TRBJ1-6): DGGITQSPKYLFRKEGQNVTLSCEQNLNHDAMYWYRQDPGQGLRLIYYSQIVNDFQKGDIAEGYSVSREKKESFPLTVTSAQKNPTAFYLCASSIQGADNSPLHFGNGTRLTVT.

CDR3 in DNA: TGTGCCAGCTCACCACCGGGACAGGGTCAAGAGACCCAGTACTTC. Translating it yields CASSPPGQGQETQYF. The chain recombines TRBV18 with TRBJ2-5; 9 bases map to TRBD1. CDR3 size: 15 residues. Trimming removed 0 bases from V and 2 bases from J; junction bases left unmatched: 1. Looked up from germline, CDR1 is KGHSH and CDR2 is LQKENI.

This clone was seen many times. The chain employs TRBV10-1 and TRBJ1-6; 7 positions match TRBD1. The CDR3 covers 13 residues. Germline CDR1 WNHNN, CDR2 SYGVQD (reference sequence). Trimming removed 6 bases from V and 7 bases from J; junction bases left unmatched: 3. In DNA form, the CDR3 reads TGCGCCAGCAGCGGACAGGAGAATTCACCCCTCCACTTT. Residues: CASSGQENSPLHF.

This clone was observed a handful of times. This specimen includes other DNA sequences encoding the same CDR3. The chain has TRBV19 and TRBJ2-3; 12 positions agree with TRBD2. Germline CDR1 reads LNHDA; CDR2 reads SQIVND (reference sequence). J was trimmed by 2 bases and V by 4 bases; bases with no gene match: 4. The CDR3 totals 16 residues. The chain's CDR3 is CASSTRTSGDTDTQYF. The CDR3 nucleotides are TGTGCCAGTAGTACCCGGACTAGCGGGGACACAGATACGCAGTATTTT. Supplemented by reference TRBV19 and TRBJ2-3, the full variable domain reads DGGITQSPKYLFRKEGQNVTLSCEQNLNHDAMYWYRQDPGQGLRLIYYSQIVNDFQKGDIAEGYSVSREKKESFPLTVTSAQKNPTAFYLCASSTRTSGDTDTQYFGPGTRLTVL.

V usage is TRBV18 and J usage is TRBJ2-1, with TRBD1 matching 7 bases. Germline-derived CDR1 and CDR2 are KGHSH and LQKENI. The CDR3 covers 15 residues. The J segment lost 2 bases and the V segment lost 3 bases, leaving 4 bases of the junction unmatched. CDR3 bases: TGTGCCAGCTCACCTCCGGGACAGACCTACAATGAGCAGTTCTTC. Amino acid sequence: CASSPPGQTYNEQFF.

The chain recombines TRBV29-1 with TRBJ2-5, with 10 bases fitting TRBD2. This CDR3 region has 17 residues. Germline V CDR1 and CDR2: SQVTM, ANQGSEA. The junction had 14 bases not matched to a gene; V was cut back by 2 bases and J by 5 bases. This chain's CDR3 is CSVETRTSGWEKETQYF. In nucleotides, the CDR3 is TGCAGCGTTGAAACAAGGACTAGCGGATGGGAGAAGGAGACCCAGTACTTC.

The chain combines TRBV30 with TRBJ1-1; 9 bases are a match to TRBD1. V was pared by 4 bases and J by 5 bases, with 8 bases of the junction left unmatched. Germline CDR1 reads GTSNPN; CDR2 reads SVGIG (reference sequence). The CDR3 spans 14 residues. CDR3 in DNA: TGTGCCTGGACCGCGGACAGGGGAGAGACTGAAGCTTTCTTT. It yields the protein CAWTADRGETEAFF.

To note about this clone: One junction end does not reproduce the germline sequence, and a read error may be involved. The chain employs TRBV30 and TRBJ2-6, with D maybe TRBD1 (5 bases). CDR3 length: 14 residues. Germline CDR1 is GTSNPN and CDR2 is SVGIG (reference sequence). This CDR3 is CAWRGLSGANVLTF. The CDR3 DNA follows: TGTGCCTGGAGAGGTCTCTCTGGGGCCAATGTCCTGACTTTC.